The rows below give T cell receptor beta chains drawn from one sample of a study of OX40 agonist ivuxolimab in advanced cancers. The data were produced by immunoSEQ multiplex PCR, yet TCRdb's version contains in-frame clones alone and is incomplete. Of 30,000 to 45,000 clones detected, around 85% appear once; the ten largest clones hold roughly 10%. The sample here was CD4+ or CD8+ T cells sorted from blood, taken in a trial of the OX40 agonist ivuxolimab. The receptors originated from an adult with an advanced solid tumor such as melanoma, head and neck, liver or kidney cancer. The CDR3 runs from the conserved cysteine through the conserved F or W. Fields, in order: clone size, J gene, V gene, CDR3 length, D gene, CDR3 protein, CDR3 DNA. The D gene is left open where the match is weak. A clone size is listed for some rows: how often the clone was seen (once, few, many), or a class if it is expanded.

clone size: NA
J gene: TRBJ2-3
V gene: TRBV30
CDR3 length: 14
D gene: NA
CDR3 protein: CAWSASTSTDTQYF
CDR3 DNA: TGTGCCTGGAGTGCTAGTACTAGCACAGATACGCAGTATTTT

clone size: NA
J gene: TRBJ1-1
V gene: TRBV15
CDR3 length: 12
D gene: NA
CDR3 protein: CATSPGLAEAFF
CDR3 DNA: TGTGCCACCAGTCCCGGTCTGGCTGAAGCTTTCTTT

clone size: NA
J gene: TRBJ1-1
V gene: TRBV7-9
CDR3 length: 15
D gene: TRBD1
CDR3 protein: CASSSPGTGESEAFF
CDR3 DNA: TGTGCCAGCAGCTCCCCCGGGACAGGGGAGTCCGAAGCTTTCTTT

clone size: NA
J gene: TRBJ2-1
V gene: TRBV5-4
CDR3 length: 11
D gene: NA
CDR3 protein: CASSTGQFQFF
CDR3 DNA: TGTGCCAGCAGCACCGGACAGTTCCAGTTCTTC

clone size: NA
J gene: TRBJ1-5
V gene: TRBV28
CDR3 length: 18
D gene: TRBD1
CDR3 protein: CASSNTFRGRGLNQPQHF
CDR3 DNA: TGTGCCAGCAGCAATACCTTCCGGGGGAGGGGGCTCAATCAGCCCCAGCATTTT

clone size: NA
J gene: TRBJ1-2
V gene: TRBV19
CDR3 length: 13
D gene: NA
CDR3 protein: CASARAGAYGYTF
CDR3 DNA: TGTGCCAGTGCGCGGGCCGGCGCCTATGGCTACACCTTC

clone size: NA
J gene: TRBJ2-3
V gene: TRBV29-1
CDR3 length: 15
D gene: TRBD2
CDR3 protein: CSVSWLAGGADTQYF
CDR3 DNA: TGCAGCGTTAGTTGGCTAGCGGGGGGGGCGGATACGCAGTATTTT

clone size: NA
J gene: TRBJ2-2
V gene: TRBV6-5
CDR3 length: 15
D gene: TRBD2
CDR3 protein: CASARLAGRGGELFF
CDR3 DNA: TGTGCCAGCGCTCGACTAGCGGGGAGGGGCGGGGAGCTGTTTTTT

clone size: NA
J gene: TRBJ2-1
V gene: TRBV18
CDR3 length: 11
D gene: NA
CDR3 protein: CASSPNNEQFF
CDR3 DNA: TGTGCCAGCTCACCAAACAATGAGCAGTTCTTC

clone size: NA
J gene: TRBJ1-5
V gene: TRBV29-1
CDR3 length: 13
D gene: NA
CDR3 protein: CSVEGGSNQPRHF
CDR3 DNA: TGCAGCGTTGAAGGGGGAAGCAATCAGCCCCGGCATTTT

clone size: NA
J gene: TRBJ1-2
V gene: TRBV5-1
CDR3 length: 16
D gene: NA
CDR3 protein: CASSLAGTQKNYGYTF
CDR3 DNA: TGCGCCAGCAGCTTGGCCGGGACACAAAAGAACTATGGCTACACCTTC

clone size: few
J gene: TRBJ2-7
V gene: TRBV27
CDR3 length: 14
D gene: NA
CDR3 protein: CASSRGTASYEQYF
CDR3 DNA: TGTGCCAGCAGTCGCGGGACTGCCTCCTACGAGCAGTACTTC

clone size: NA
J gene: TRBJ1-1
V gene: TRBV18
CDR3 length: 13
D gene: NA
CDR3 protein: CASSTDRNTEAFF
CDR3 DNA: TGTGCCAGCTCAACGGACAGGAACACTGAAGCTTTCTTT

clone size: NA
J gene: TRBJ1-1
V gene: TRBV5-1
CDR3 length: 15
D gene: TRBD1
CDR3 protein: CASSPEQGRHTEAFF
CDR3 DNA: TGCGCCAGCAGCCCGGAACAGGGGAGGCATACTGAAGCTTTCTTT

clone size: NA
J gene: TRBJ2-2
V gene: TRBV19
CDR3 length: 16
D gene: TRBD1
CDR3 protein: CASSFGQGAPTGELFF
CDR3 DNA: TGTGCCAGTAGTTTTGGGCAGGGGGCGCCCACCGGGGAGCTGTTTTTT

clone size: medium-sized
J gene: TRBJ1-4
V gene: TRBV2
CDR3 length: 15
D gene: NA
CDR3 protein: CASTTAEGANEKLFF
CDR3 DNA: TGTGCCAGCACCACCGCGGAGGGCGCTAATGAAAAACTGTTTTTT

clone size: NA
J gene: TRBJ2-7
V gene: TRBV30
CDR3 length: 10
D gene: NA
CDR3 protein: CAWSGAEQYF
CDR3 DNA: TGTGCCTGGTCAGGGGCCGAGCAGTACTTC

clone size: NA
J gene: TRBJ2-3
V gene: TRBV6-1
CDR3 length: 13
D gene: NA
CDR3 protein: CATSWGSSDTQYF
CDR3 DNA: TGTGCCACCTCTTGGGGCTCCTCGGATACGCAGTATTTT

clone size: NA
J gene: TRBJ1-2
V gene: TRBV30
CDR3 length: 15
D gene: TRBD1
CDR3 protein: CAWRGQGLGWYGYTF
CDR3 DNA: TGTGCCTGGAGGGGACAGGGATTGGGTTGGTATGGCTACACCTTC

clone size: NA
J gene: TRBJ2-3
V gene: TRBV5-1
CDR3 length: 14
D gene: TRBD1
CDR3 protein: CASSKGQETDTQYF
CDR3 DNA: TGCGCCAGCAGCAAGGGACAGGAGACAGATACGCAGTATTTT

clone size: NA
J gene: TRBJ1-2
V gene: TRBV23-1
CDR3 length: 16
D gene: NA
CDR3 protein: CASSQQVTLTPYGYTF
CDR3 DNA: TGCGCCAGCAGTCAACAAGTGACCCTTACCCCCTATGGCTACACCTTC

clone size: NA
J gene: TRBJ1-1
V gene: TRBV30
CDR3 length: 14
D gene: NA
CDR3 protein: CAWSVSRRGTEAFF
CDR3 DNA: TGTGCCTGGAGTGTATCGCGGAGGGGGACTGAAGCTTTCTTT

clone size: few
J gene: TRBJ1-1
V gene: TRBV9
CDR3 length: 14
D gene: NA
CDR3 protein: CASSPGARDTEAFF
CDR3 DNA: TGTGCCAGCAGCCCCGGGGCGCGGGACACTGAAGCTTTCTTT

clone size: once
J gene: TRBJ2-7
V gene: TRBV5-6
CDR3 length: 13
D gene: NA
CDR3 protein: CASSLGRFDEQYF
CDR3 DNA: TGTGCCAGCAGCTTGGGACGGTTCGACGAGCAGTACTTC

clone size: NA
J gene: TRBJ1-2
V gene: TRBV18
CDR3 length: 13
D gene: NA
CDR3 protein: CASSPETNYGYTF
CDR3 DNA: TGTGCCAGCTCACCAGAAACTAACTATGGCTACACCTTC

clone size: NA
J gene: TRBJ1-2
V gene: TRBV10-1
CDR3 length: 13
D gene: NA
CDR3 protein: CASSEGGSYGYTF
CDR3 DNA: TGCGCCAGCAGTGAAGGAGGGTCCTATGGCTACACCTTC

clone size: few
J gene: TRBJ1-2
V gene: TRBV28
CDR3 length: 11
D gene: NA
CDR3 protein: CASSPNYGYTF
CDR3 DNA: TGTGCCAGCAGTCCTAACTATGGCTACACCTTC

clone size: NA
J gene: TRBJ2-7
V gene: TRBV14
CDR3 length: 17
D gene: TRBD1
CDR3 protein: CASSQGINRQGTYEQYF
CDR3 DNA: TGTGCCAGCAGCCAAGGGATCAACCGACAGGGGACCTACGAGCAGTACTTC

clone size: NA
J gene: TRBJ2-1
V gene: TRBV7-6
CDR3 length: 16
D gene: NA
CDR3 protein: CASSPWTDPPHNEQFF
CDR3 DNA: TGTGCCAGCAGCCCGTGGACAGACCCCCCTCACAATGAGCAGTTCTTC

clone size: few
J gene: TRBJ1-4
V gene: TRBV10-2
CDR3 length: 14
D gene: NA
CDR3 protein: CASSVGGSEEKLFF
CDR3 DNA: TGCGCCAGCAGTGTGGGGGGATCGGAGGAAAAACTGTTTTTT

clone size: medium-sized
J gene: TRBJ1-6
V gene: TRBV11-2
CDR3 length: 14
D gene: TRBD1
CDR3 protein: CASSLGQGGSPLHF
CDR3 DNA: TGTGCCAGCAGCTTAGGACAGGGTGGCTCACCCCTCCACTTT

clone size: NA
J gene: TRBJ2-1
V gene: TRBV9
CDR3 length: 15
D gene: NA
CDR3 protein: CASSPDLRSYNEQFF
CDR3 DNA: TGTGCCAGCAGCCCAGACCTGCGCTCCTACAATGAGCAGTTCTTC

clone size: few
J gene: TRBJ2-7
V gene: TRBV11-2
CDR3 length: 14
D gene: NA
CDR3 protein: CASSFVRFPYEQYF
CDR3 DNA: TGTGCCAGCAGCTTCGTCCGGTTCCCCTACGAGCAGTACTTC

clone size: NA
J gene: TRBJ1-2
V gene: TRBV10-3
CDR3 length: 15
D gene: NA
CDR3 protein: CAISESGDRIDGHTF
CDR3 DNA: TGTGCCATCAGTGAGTCAGGGGATCGAATCGATGGCCACACCTTC

clone size: few
J gene: TRBJ2-3
V gene: TRBV5-4
CDR3 length: 16
D gene: TRBD2
CDR3 protein: CASSLAGAGGQSTQYF
CDR3 DNA: TGTGCCAGCAGCTTGGCCGGGGCGGGGGGGCAAAGTACGCAGTATTTT

clone size: NA
J gene: TRBJ2-7
V gene: TRBV29-1
CDR3 length: 15
D gene: TRBD1
CDR3 protein: CSVEVPGRGPYEQYF
CDR3 DNA: TGCAGCGTTGAAGTCCCTGGCAGGGGGCCCTACGAGCAGTACTTC

clone size: NA
J gene: TRBJ1-5
V gene: TRBV6-5
CDR3 length: 14
D gene: NA
CDR3 protein: CASSRRGSNQPQHF
CDR3 DNA: TGTGCCAGCAGTCGAAGGGGGAGCAATCAGCCCCAGCATTTT

clone size: NA
J gene: TRBJ2-7
V gene: TRBV2
CDR3 length: 14
D gene: NA
CDR3 protein: CASTGTRNSYEQYF
CDR3 DNA: TGTGCCAGCACCGGGACAAGAAACTCCTACGAGCAGTACTTC

clone size: NA
J gene: TRBJ1-5
V gene: TRBV19
CDR3 length: 13
D gene: NA
CDR3 protein: CASSTSIEQPQHF
CDR3 DNA: TGTGCCAGTAGTACATCGATTGAACAGCCCCAGCATTTT

clone size: NA
J gene: TRBJ1-1
V gene: TRBV27
CDR3 length: 12
D gene: NA
CDR3 protein: CASSFSGTEAFF
CDR3 DNA: TGTGCCAGCAGTTTTTCGGGCACTGAAGCTTTCTTT

clone size: NA
J gene: TRBJ2-7
V gene: TRBV6-6
CDR3 length: 14
D gene: TRBD2
CDR3 protein: CASNPSGDSYEQYF
CDR3 DNA: TGTGCCAGCAATCCTAGCGGGGACTCCTACGAGCAGTACTTC

clone size: NA
J gene: TRBJ1-1
V gene: TRBV25-1
CDR3 length: 11
D gene: NA
CDR3 protein: CASSFWTEAFF
CDR3 DNA: TGTGCCAGCAGTTTCTGGACTGAAGCTTTCTTT

clone size: NA
J gene: TRBJ1-3
V gene: TRBV19
CDR3 length: 13
D gene: NA
CDR3 protein: CASSRYSGNTIYF
CDR3 DNA: TGTGCCAGTAGTCGGTACTCTGGAAACACCATATATTTT

clone size: NA
J gene: TRBJ1-4
V gene: TRBV28
CDR3 length: 14
D gene: NA
CDR3 protein: CASEGTARNEKLFF
CDR3 DNA: TGTGCCAGCGAAGGGACCGCCCGTAATGAAAAACTGTTTTTT

clone size: few
J gene: TRBJ2-7
V gene: TRBV5-1
CDR3 length: 14
D gene: TRBD1
CDR3 protein: CASSSGTGTYEQYF
CDR3 DNA: TGCGCCAGCAGCTCCGGGACAGGGACCTACGAGCAGTACTTC

clone size: medium-sized
J gene: TRBJ1-6
V gene: TRBV7-6
CDR3 length: 14
D gene: NA
CDR3 protein: CASSLGTDNSPLHF
CDR3 DNA: TGTGCCAGCAGCTTAGGGACGGATAATTCACCCCTCCACTTT

clone size: NA
J gene: TRBJ2-5
V gene: TRBV10-3
CDR3 length: 14
D gene: NA
CDR3 protein: CAISESTGKETQYF
CDR3 DNA: TGTGCCATCAGTGAAAGTACAGGGAAAGAGACCCAGTACTTC

clone size: NA
J gene: TRBJ2-1
V gene: TRBV19
CDR3 length: 15
D gene: NA
CDR3 protein: CASSSLQGSYNEQFF
CDR3 DNA: TGTGCCAGTAGTTCCCTCCAGGGATCCTACAATGAGCAGTTCTTC

clone size: few
J gene: TRBJ2-1
V gene: TRBV10-1
CDR3 length: 14
D gene: TRBD2
CDR3 protein: CASSNIAGVHEQFF
CDR3 DNA: TGCGCCAGCAGTAATATAGCGGGGGTCCATGAGCAGTTCTTC

clone size: NA
J gene: TRBJ1-2
V gene: TRBV5-1
CDR3 length: 14
D gene: TRBD1
CDR3 protein: CASSLLTGNYGYTF
CDR3 DNA: TGCGCCAGCAGCTTGCTGACAGGGAACTATGGCTACACCTTC

clone size: NA
J gene: TRBJ1-2
V gene: TRBV2
CDR3 length: 14
D gene: TRBD1
CDR3 protein: CASIRDRVSAGYTF
CDR3 DNA: TGTGCCAGCATTCGGGACAGGGTATCCGCTGGCTACACCTTC

clone size: NA
J gene: TRBJ1-6
V gene: TRBV27
CDR3 length: 16
D gene: TRBD1
CDR3 protein: CASRRSGTVFQSPLHF
CDR3 DNA: TGTGCCAGCAGGCGCTCCGGGACAGTCTTTCAGTCACCCCTCCACTTT

clone size: NA
J gene: TRBJ1-5
V gene: TRBV27
CDR3 length: 17
D gene: NA
CDR3 protein: CASKLNFGTAKNQPQHF
CDR3 DNA: TGTGCCAGCAAATTGAATTTTGGGACCGCTAAAAATCAGCCCCAGCATTTT